This T cell receptor (beta chain) was recovered during a study of early T cells in non-severe SARS-CoV-2 infection. Study information: Sequencing used unsorted whole-blood bulk RNA, so chains lack pairing.

This clonotype was detected ten times or more. The germline CDR1 and CDR2 sequences are MNHEY and SVGAGI. CDR3 length equals 13 residues. Trimming left V 4 bases short and J 11 bases short, with 17 bases between. TCRdb independently ran MiXCR on the 5' RACE reads; one entry per CDR3 protein. There are 20,000 to 25,000 distinct CDR3 sequences in the sample; 4.5% to 5% occur only once, and over 6.5% lies in the top ten. The sequencing input was whole blood. The genes are TRBV6-5 and TRBJ1-1, with D unresolved. The origin of this receptor is an adult who was a healthcare worker with PCR-confirmed SARS-CoV-2 infection or an uninfected control (not recorded which). CDR3 in amino acids: CASSSPGGSWAFF. In nucleotides, the CDR3 is TGTGCCAGCAGTTCCCCGGGTGGAAGTTGGGCTTTCTTT.